The next 14 T cell receptor beta chains were all read from a single sample in a study of shared clonotypes between healthy human individuals. The assay was immunoSEQ multiplex PCR, and TCRdb's table has in-frame clones only and misses some. The table lists about 580,000 clones, 95% to 98% of them singletons. Naivety among CD8 cells was defined by CD45RO negativity and positive CCR7 selection, thereby excluding terminally differentiated effector memory CD45RA+ cells. Sequences were obtained from naive CD8+ T cells sorted from blood. These TCRs come from a man aged 25-40 years in good health.

The chain joins TRBV25-1 to TRBJ2-7; tentative D call: TRBD1 (6 bases). The CDR3 runs 14 residues. V gave up 5 bases and J gave up 6 bases, with 17 bases separating them. The germline V gene encodes CDR1 MGHDK and CDR2 SYGVNS. This chain's CDR3 is CASSRQGYGSEQYF. The DNA of the CDR3 is TGTGCCAGCAGTCGTCAGGGGTATGGCTCCGAGCAGTACTTC.

V is TRBV25-1 and J is TRBJ2-7; 9 bases line up with TRBD1. V lost 4 bases to trimming and J lost 0 bases; unmatched junction nucleotides: 7. Germline V gene data show CDR1 as MGHDK and CDR2 as SYGVNS. The CDR3 has 16 amino acids. The CDR3 spells CASSVRGTGSSYEQYF. The CDR3 nucleotides are TGTGCCAGCAGTGTTCGGGGGACAGGGAGCTCCTACGAGCAGTACTTC.

Here the CDR3 reads CASTLGNEQFF. The DNA of the CDR3 is TGTGCCAGCACCTTAGGGAATGAGCAGTTCTTC. The V and J genes are TRBV6-5 and TRBJ2-1; D not certain. V was clipped by 7 bases and J by 7 bases, with 8 bases between them. CDR1 MNHEY and CDR2 SVGAGI come from the germline V gene. CDR3 length: 11 residues.

As regards this clone: This may arise from a read error, as a much more abundant clone is one base away. This sample includes further DNA sequences coding for the same CDR3. J is TRBJ2-3 and V is TRBV7-2; D gene uncertain. The CDR3 consists of 11 residues. Trimming cost V 3 bases and J 3 bases, with 1 base left between them. The germline V gene encodes CDR1 SGHTA and CDR2 FQGNSA. In nucleotides, the CDR3 is TGTGCCAGCAGCTTTACAGATACGCAGTATTTT. Translated, it gives CASSFTDTQYF.

This chain joins TRBV7-9 and TRBJ1-4; D call uncertain. The CDR3 extends over 12 amino acids. Trimming took 0 bases from V and 16 from J, leaving 12 bases between them. Germline-derived CDR1 and CDR2 are SEHNR and FQNEAQ (reference sequence). In DNA form, the CDR3 reads TGTGCCAGCAGCTTAGCGGGCACGCTCTGGTTTTTT. It encodes CASSLAGTLWFF.

This chain links TRBV12-5 with TRBJ1-2; the D gene is possibly TRBD1 (5 bases). The germline V gene has CDR1 LGHNT and CDR2 FRNRAP. There are 20 residues in the CDR3. The V and J ends lost 2 bases and 0 bases respectively, with 25 bases between them. The CDR3 nucleotides are TGTGCTAGTGGTTTGACACCCTTAACATCAGGGTTCCCAGCTAACTATGGCTACACCTTC. The encoded protein is CASGLTPLTSGFPANYGYTF.

The chain employs TRBV14 and TRBJ2-3, with D possibly TRBD1 on 5 matching bases. The CDR3 loop spans 13 amino acids. With 4 bases removed from V and 8 bases from J, the gap between germline ends came to 13 bases. In germline, CDR1 is SGHDN, CDR2 FVKESK. CDR3 region: CASSRQSYSTQYF. In DNA, the CDR3 is TGTGCCAGCAGCCGACAGTCCTATTCTACGCAGTATTTT.

The chain combines TRBV27 with TRBJ2-5; 9 bases map to TRBD2. Germline CDR1 MNHEY, CDR2 SMNVEV (reference sequence). This CDR3 region has 15 residues. The V gene end was trimmed by 5 bases and the J gene end by 4 bases; junction bases not matched to a gene: 8. This chain's CDR3 is CASSLRISGRETQYF. For the CDR3, the DNA is TGTGCCAGCAGTCTCCGGATTAGCGGGAGAGAGACCCAGTACTTC.

CDR3 protein: CASSLDAGIQPQHF. In DNA form, the CDR3 reads TGTGCCAGCAGCTTAGATGCCGGGATTCAGCCCCAGCATTTT. The chain carries TRBV7-9 and TRBJ1-5; D is uncertain. Trimming took 1 base from V and 6 from J, leaving 10 bases between them. The CDR3 spans 14 residues. CDR1 SEHNR and CDR2 FQNEAQ come from the germline V gene (reference sequence).

CDR3 DNA sequence: TGTGCCAGCTATTTAGGAGCGGTGAGGTTCTTT. Protein sequence: CASYLGAVRFF. The rearrangement joins TRBV27 to TRBJ1-1; D uncertain. Looked up from germline, CDR1 is MNHEY and CDR2 is SMNVEV (reference sequence). V was cut by 8 bases and J by 14 bases, with 18 bases left in between. The CDR3 length is 11 residues.

This rearrangement joins TRBV27 to TRBJ1-2; 8 nucleotides agree with TRBD1. Germline lookup yields CDR1 MNHEY and CDR2 SMNVEV (reference sequence). This CDR3 contains 15 residues. V trimming: 5 bases; J trimming: 4 bases; junction bases outside the gene matches: 9. The CDR3 is CASSPSSGGGYGYTF. The CDR3 DNA reads TGTGCCAGCAGTCCGTCCTCAGGGGGCGGCTATGGCTACACCTTC.

The chain combines TRBV7-8 with TRBJ1-1; perhaps TRBD1 as D (5 bases). This CDR3 is 17 amino acids long. V was trimmed by 1 base and J by 1 base, leaving 16 bases between them. Per the germline V gene, CDR1 is SGHVS and CDR2 is FQNEAQ. CDR3 in amino acids: CASSLVLTAPWNTEAFF. DNA of the CDR3: TGTGCCAGCAGCTTAGTGCTGACAGCACCTTGGAACACTGAAGCTTTCTTT.

This chain uses TRBV4-1 with TRBJ2-5; 7 bases fit TRBD1. There are 16 residues in the CDR3. CDR1 and CDR2 from the germline V gene are MGHRA and YSYEKL. Unmatched junction bases numbered 5, after V lost 0 bases and J lost 1 base. As DNA, the CDR3 is TGCGCCAGCAGCCAAGATCATGGGACAGCCCAAGAGACCCAGTACTTC. Translated: CASSQDHGTAQETQYF.

V gene TRBV4-1 combines with J gene TRBJ2-7, with D possibly being TRBD1 (6 bases). V dropped 8 bases and J dropped 6 bases, with 20 bases sitting between them. The CDR3 is made up of 14 amino acids. Germline lookup yields CDR1 MGHRA and CDR2 YSYEKL. The CDR3 sequence: CASSDPQGIGEQYF. CDR3 in DNA: TGCGCCAGCTCGGACCCACAGGGAATCGGCGAGCAGTACTTC.